This T cell receptor (beta chain) was identified during a study of patients and donors after allogeneic stem cell transplantation. TCRdb passed the RT-PCR reads through MiXCR, listing each CDR3 protein once. The data contain approximately 90,000 distinct CDR3 sequences, roughly 4.9% of them singletons. This clonotype was seen a handful of times. The CDR3 has 16 amino acids. Between the trimmed V and J ends, which lost 5 bases and 4 bases, there was a span of 19 bases. Germline loops: CDR1 SGHTA, CDR2 FQGTGA. The TCR was taken from a human donor who was either an allogeneic HSCT recipient or a stem cell or donor lymphocyte infusion donor (not recorded which). It is not recorded whose cells these are; they may come from a transplant donor. The chain has TRBV7-3 and TRBJ2-3; D might be TRBD2 (5 bases). The sample was blood, either unsorted or a sorted T cell fraction (not recorded which). This chain's CDR3 is CASSPQREGRADTQYF. Written as DNA, the CDR3 is TGTGCCAGCAGCCCCCAAAGAGAGGGTAGGGCAGATACGCAGTATTTT.